The T cell receptor beta chain under discussion was sequenced for a study of chemoradiotherapy in HPV16-positive cancers. Produced via immunoSEQ multiplex PCR; TCRdb's table is partial and in-frame only. The sample consists of 20,000 to 25,000 clones, 75% to 90% of them appearing once. A word on this clone: Antigen specificity is unknown.

The CDR3 is made up of 14 amino acids. V was clipped by 3 bases and J by 4 bases, with 13 bases between them. The germline gives CDR1 SQVTM, CDR2 ANQGSEA. Repeated repertoire sampling spanned the course of chemoradiotherapy. Study-wide results and caveats: For HPV16-positive patients, expanding HPV-responsive T cells associated with longer recurrence-free survival. Only a couple of HPV16-positive patients supplied the functional HPV-specificity definition. Candidate HPV-specific clones and E7-related TCR motifs grew in tumor during treatment.

The sequences come from blood, collected from a patient who underwent chemoradiotherapy. This receptor was identified in a human donor with HPV-associated anogenital cancer. The gene calls are TRBV29-1 and TRBJ2-1; perhaps TRBD2 as D (6 bases). Written as DNA, the CDR3 is TGCAGCGTTGAGGTACCCGGGACTTACAATGAGCAGTTCTTC. Translated: CSVEVPGTYNEQFF.